One sample yielded the 26 T cell receptor beta chains listed below, sequenced in a study of blood T cell repertoires in COVID-19. This table comes from immunoSEQ multiplex PCR, and its TCRdb copy is limited to in-frame clones, with some not included. The sample carries about 130,000 clones, about 85% recorded once. The sequenced sample was peripheral blood. These receptors all stem from a woman in her 70s with COVID-19, enrolled during active disease.

The chain links TRBV7-2 to TRBJ2-5, with D maybe TRBD1 (6 bases). The length of the CDR3 is 14 residues. The V gene lost 5 bases and the J gene lost 0 bases, with 10 bases spanning the gap. Germline CDR1 SGHTA, CDR2 FQGNSA. The CDR3 region has the DNA TGTGCCAGCAGCAGCGACAGGTACCAAGAGACCCAGTACTTC. It encodes CASSSDRYQETQYF.

The chain uses TRBV30 and TRBJ1-1; D ambiguous. The germline gives CDR1 GTSNPN, CDR2 SVGIG (reference sequence). The V end was cut by 2 bases, the J end by 4 bases, with 14 bases between. The CDR3 extends over 14 amino acids. The CDR3 DNA reads as TGTGCCTGGAGTCCCCCGTTACTCGGCACTGAAGCTTTCTTT. The encoded protein is CAWSPPLLGTEAFF. The full variable domain, its missing parts supplied by reference TRBV30 and TRBJ1-1, is SQTIHQWPATLVQPVGSPLSLECTVEGTSNPNLYWYRQAAGRGLQLLFYSVGIGQISSEVPQNLSASRPQDRQFILSSKKLLLSDSGFYLCAWSPPLLGTEAFFGQGTRLTVV.

The rearrangement joins TRBV6-2 or TRBV6-3 to TRBJ1-5; perhaps TRBD1 as D (6 bases). This CDR3 is 15 amino acids long. In germline, CDR1 is MNHEY, CDR2 SVGEGT. V gave up 1 base and J gave up 5 bases, with 12 bases separating them. The chain's CDR3 is CASSYFGQRHQPQHF. The DNA for the CDR3 is TGTGCCAGCAGTTACTTTGGACAGCGGCATCAGCCCCAGCATTTT.

The rearrangement links TRBV2 to TRBJ2-1; 8 bases align to TRBD1. J was trimmed by 7 bases and V by 6 bases; bases with no gene match: 11. The CDR3 runs to 15 residues. Germline V CDR1 and CDR2: SNHLY, FYNNEI. The CDR3 protein is CASSTGTGSWNEQFF. CDR3 nucleotides: TGTGCCAGCAGCACCGGGACAGGTTCTTGGAATGAGCAGTTCTTC.

The chain is built from TRBV7-3 and TRBJ2-1; the match to TRBD2 covers 12 bases. The CDR3 is made up of 20 amino acids. V shed 1 base, J shed 0 bases, and the junction held 10 bases outside the gene matches. Germline CDR1 reads SGHTA; CDR2 reads FQGTGA. Here the CDR3 DNA reads TGTGCCAGCAGCTTAAACAGACTAGCGGGGGATACTAGCTCCTACAATGAGCAGTTCTTC. It yields the protein CASSLNRLAGDTSSYNEQFF.

This clone was seen a single time. V and J are TRBV11-2 and TRBJ1-1; TRBD1 might be the D (5 bases). Germline CDR1 reads SGHAT; CDR2 reads FQNNGV. The ends were cut back, 4 bases at V and 5 bases at J, with 11 bases in the middle. The CDR3 has 13 residues. The CDR3 DNA reads as TGTGCCAGCAGCTCACAAGGGGAAACTGAAGCTTTCTTT. Protein: CASSSQGETEAFF.

V is TRBV25-1 and J is TRBJ1-2; 8 bases are shared with TRBD1. Germline CDR1 MGHDK, CDR2 SYGVNS. This CDR3 has 15 residues. Trimming cost V 1 base and J 8 bases; bases outside gene matches: 9. CDR3 coding DNA: TGTGCCAGCAGTGAATTATTTCCGGACAGGGACGGCTACACCTTC. Translated, it gives CASSELFPDRDGYTF.

The chain is built from TRBV19 and TRBJ2-7, with 9 bases lining up with TRBD2. CDR1 and CDR2 from the germline V gene are LNHDA and SQIVND (reference sequence). With 4 bases clipped from V and 2 bases from J, the junction kept 3 bases outside the gene matches. This CDR3 contains 14 residues. Here the CDR3 reads CASSNVAGAYEQYF. CDR3 in DNA: TGTGCCAGTAGTAATGTAGCGGGGGCCTACGAGCAGTACTTC.

The V gene is TRBV5-5, the J gene TRBJ2-7; TRBD1 matches at 8 bases. After removal of 0 bases from V and 5 bases from J, the junction contained 7 bases not matched to a gene. The CDR3 loop spans 15 amino acids. CDR1 and CDR2 from the germline V gene are SGHKS and YYEKEE (reference sequence). The CDR3: CASSLGQGARDEQYF. CDR3 nucleotide sequence: TGTGCCAGCAGCTTGGGGCAGGGGGCGCGTGACGAGCAGTACTTC.

The V and J genes are TRBV14 and TRBJ1-1; D is ambiguous. The V gene lost 1 base and the J gene lost 5 bases, with 14 bases spanning the gap. The CDR3 covers 15 residues. Germline V gives CDR1 SGHDN, CDR2 FVKESK. This CDR3 is CASSQVGAWRTEAFF. DNA for the CDR3: TGTGCCAGCAGCCAAGTTGGAGCTTGGAGGACTGAAGCTTTCTTT.

This sequence joins TRBV29-1 and TRBJ2-7, with 7 bases aligning to TRBD1. Germline V gene lookup returns CDR1 SQVTM and CDR2 ANQGSEA. The CDR3 sequence is 14 residues long. J was trimmed by 4 bases and V by 1 base; bases with no gene match: 7. The CDR3 is CSVEATGEKYEQYF. The CDR3 nucleotides are TGCAGCGTTGAAGCAACAGGGGAAAAGTACGAGCAGTACTTC.

The J gene is TRBJ2-3, the V gene TRBV19; the match to TRBD2 covers 7 bases. This CDR3 spans 14 amino acids. Looked up from germline, CDR1 is LNHDA and CDR2 is SQIVND (reference sequence). V shed 6 bases, J shed 6 bases, and the junction held 9 bases outside the gene matches. This CDR3 is CASRWGGSGDTQYF. CDR3 coding DNA: TGTGCCAGTAGGTGGGGAGGGAGTGGGGATACGCAGTATTTT.

The chain joins TRBV11-3 to TRBJ1-1, with D possibly being TRBD1 (6 bases). CDR1 is SGHNT and CDR2 is YENEEA in the germline V gene. Trimming left V 5 bases short and J 3 bases short, with 13 bases between. The CDR3 spans 14 residues. The chain's CDR3 is CASSLGAGDTEAFF. As DNA, the CDR3 is TGTGCCAGCAGCCTTGGTGCAGGGGACACTGAAGCTTTCTTT.

The chain's CDR3 is CADDRGESNQPQHF. The CDR3 bases are TGCGCCGACGACAGGGGGGAAAGCAATCAGCCCCAGCATTTT. V is TRBV10-1 and J is TRBJ1-5, with TRBD1 matching over 9 bases. Looked up from germline, CDR1 is WNHNN and CDR2 is SYGVQD (reference sequence). CDR3 size: 14 residues. Germline trimming cut 11 bases from V and 1 base from J; bases unmatched to any gene: 6.

The V and J genes are TRBV5-1 and TRBJ1-1, with 8 bases matching TRBD1. J gave up 11 bases and V 3 bases, and 9 bases lay outside the gene matches. Germline CDR1 SGHRS, CDR2 YFSETQ. The CDR3 length is 13 residues. The CDR3 bases are TGCGCCAGCAGCTCCTACAGGGGGGCCGACGCTTTCTTT. Translating it yields CASSSYRGADAFF. The full variable domain, with the rest looked up from reference TRBV5-1 and TRBJ1-1, is KAGVTQTPRYLIKTRGQQVTLSCSPISGHRSVSWYQQTPGQGLQFLFEYFSETQRNKGNFPGRFSGRQFSNSRSEMNVSTLELGDSALYLCASSSYRGADAFFGQGTRLTVV.

The chain couples TRBV4-2 to TRBJ1-5; a weak D match, TRBD1 (6 bases). The CDR3 has 17 amino acids. Per germline, CDR1 LGHNA and CDR2 YNFKEQ. Between the trimmed V and J ends, which lost 5 bases and 2 bases, there was a span of 19 bases. CDR3 DNA sequence: TGTGCCAGCAGCTTACACGGATCTGGGGGCGGCAATCAGCCCCAGCATTTT. It specifies CASSLHGSGGGNQPQHF.

This chain uses TRBV28 with TRBJ2-7; TRBD1 matches at 8 bases. From germline, CDR1 is MDHEN and CDR2 SYDVKM. The CDR3 totals 17 residues. Germline trimming cut 5 bases from V and 0 bases from J; bases unmatched to any gene: 12. CDR3: CASSQLPGQGSSYEQYF. Written as DNA, the CDR3 is TGTGCCAGCAGTCAGCTGCCCGGACAGGGAAGCTCCTACGAGCAGTACTTC.

The chain uses TRBV4-3 and TRBJ2-2; no reliable D call. Trimming left V 0 bases short and J 2 bases short, with 10 bases between. This CDR3 is 16 amino acids long. The germline CDR1 and CDR2 sequences are LGHNA and YSLEER. CDR3 region: CASSQDSSSNTGELFF. CDR3 nucleotide sequence: TGCGCCAGCAGCCAAGATTCCAGTTCAAACACCGGGGAGCTGTTTTTT.

This chain links TRBV28 with TRBJ2-5; TRBD2 agrees at 11 bases. Germline V gene lookup returns CDR1 MDHEN and CDR2 SYDVKM. With 3 bases clipped from V and 4 bases from J, the junction kept 4 bases outside the gene matches. The CDR3 is 15 amino acids. For the CDR3, the DNA is TGTGCCAGCAGTTTTTCTAGCGGGGGGAGAGAGACCCAGTACTTC. Translated, it gives CASSFSSGGRETQYF. Combining the CDR3 with reference TRBV28 and TRBJ2-5 gives the whole variable domain DVKVTQSSRYLVKRTGEKVFLECVQDMDHENMFWYRQDPGLGLRLIYFSYDVKMKEKGDIPEGYSVSREKKERFSLILESASTNQTSMYLCASSFSSGGRETQYFGPGTRLLVL.

Remarks on this clone: The same CDR3 is also encoded by other DNA sequences in this sample. The V gene is TRBV28, the J gene TRBJ1-2; D may be TRBD1 (6 bases). V gave up 6 bases and J gave up 6 bases, with 11 bases separating them. The CDR3 extends over 12 amino acids. Germline loops: CDR1 MDHEN, CDR2 SYDVKM. This chain's CDR3 is CASSRGQNGYTF. In DNA, the CDR3 is TGTGCCAGCAGCCGCGGACAGAATGGCTACACCTTC.

Turning to this clone: Other nucleotide sequences in the sample specify the same CDR3. This chain uses TRBV7-3 with TRBJ1-1; TRBD1 aligns across 10 bases. With V trimmed by 3 bases and J by 0 bases, 1 base remained unmatched. This CDR3 comprises 15 residues. Germline V CDR1 and CDR2: SGHTA, FQGTGA. The CDR3 reads CASSLTGGMNTEAFF. As DNA, the CDR3 is TGTGCCAGCAGCTTGACAGGGGGCATGAACACTGAAGCTTTCTTT.

This chain uses TRBV5-1 with TRBJ1-4; D is perhaps TRBD1 (6 bases). CDR1 is SGHRS, CDR2 YFSETQ, per germline. CDR3 length: 14 amino acids. V lost 1 base, J lost 8 bases, and 12 bases lay in between. CDR3 in DNA: TGCGCCAGCAGCTTGCAGGGGATTGGCGAAAAACTGTTTTTT. Translating gives CASSLQGIGEKLFF.

There are a few counts of this clone. V is TRBV7-9 and J is TRBJ2-7; no firm D call. The CDR3 is 12 residues long. From germline, CDR1 is SEHNR and CDR2 FQNEAQ (reference sequence). Trimming cost V 5 bases and J 7 bases, with 12 bases left between them. The CDR3 spells CASSREKQEQYF. CDR3 sequence (DNA): TGTGCCAGCAGCCGTGAAAAACAGGAGCAGTACTTC.

The rearrangement uses TRBV11-2 and TRBJ2-7; 8 nucleotides line up with TRBD1. The trim removed 5 bases at V and 6 bases at J, leaving 3 bases unmatched. This CDR3 contains 12 residues. The V gene's germline CDR1 is SGHAT and CDR2 FQNNGV. The CDR3 here is CASSPDRAEQYF. The DNA of the CDR3 is TGTGCCAGCAGCCCGGACAGGGCCGAGCAGTACTTC.

The chain recombines TRBV28 with TRBJ1-5; D gene unclear. The V and J ends lost 2 bases and 0 bases respectively, with 11 bases between them. CDR1 MDHEN and CDR2 SYDVKM come from the germline V gene. This CDR3 region has 16 residues. The chain's CDR3 is CASSLKAPYSNQPQHF. CDR3 DNA: TGTGCCAGCAGTTTAAAAGCCCCTTATAGCAATCAGCCCCAGCATTTT. Supplemented by reference TRBV28 and TRBJ1-5, the full variable domain reads DVKVTQSSRYLVKRTGEKVFLECVQDMDHENMFWYRQDPGLGLRLIYFSYDVKMKEKGDIPEGYSVSREKKERFSLILESASTNQTSMYLCASSLKAPYSNQPQHFGDGTRLSIL.

This clone was observed a few times. The chain carries TRBV19 and TRBJ1-1; 7 nucleotides align to TRBD1. The trim removed 4 bases at V and 0 bases at J, leaving 8 bases unmatched. Looked up from germline, CDR1 is LNHDA and CDR2 is SQIVND (reference sequence). The CDR3 length is 16 residues. CDR3 sequence (DNA): TGTGCCAGTAGTACTCGACAGGGACCTATGAACACTGAAGCTTTCTTT. Translated: CASSTRQGPMNTEAFF. Full variable domain (missing parts from reference TRBV19 and TRBJ1-1): DGGITQSPKYLFRKEGQNVTLSCEQNLNHDAMYWYRQDPGQGLRLIYYSQIVNDFQKGDIAEGYSVSREKKESFPLTVTSAQKNPTAFYLCASSTRQGPMNTEAFFGQGTRLTVV.